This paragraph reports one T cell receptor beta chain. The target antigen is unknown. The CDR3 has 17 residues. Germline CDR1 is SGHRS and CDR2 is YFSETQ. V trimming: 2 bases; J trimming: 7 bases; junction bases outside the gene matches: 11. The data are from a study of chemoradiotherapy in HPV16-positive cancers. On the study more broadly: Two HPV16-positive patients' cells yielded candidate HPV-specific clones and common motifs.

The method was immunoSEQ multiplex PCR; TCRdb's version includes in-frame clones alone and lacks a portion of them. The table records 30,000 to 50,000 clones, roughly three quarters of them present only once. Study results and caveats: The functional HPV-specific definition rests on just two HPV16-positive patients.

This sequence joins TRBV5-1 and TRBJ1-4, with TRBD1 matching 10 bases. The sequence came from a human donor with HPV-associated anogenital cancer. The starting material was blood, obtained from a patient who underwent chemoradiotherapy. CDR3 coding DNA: TGCGCCAGCAGCTTACAACCGGGACAGGGGATAGGTGAAAAACTGTTTTTT. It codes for CASSLQPGQGIGEKLFF.